The 8 T cell receptor beta chains below come from one sample, sequenced in a study of T-cell memory formation after mild COVID-19. TCRdb re-analysed the 5' RACE reads in MiXCR, keeping a single row per CDR3 protein. The table lists fewer than 700,000 distinct CDR3 sequences, approximately 19% of them singletons. Sequencing was done on a sample of PBMCs or a T cell subset sorted from them (not recorded which). These receptors were obtained from an adult woman who had mild COVID-19 (a few samples of this study predate the infection). Cell type and time point are not known.

This clonotype was seen only a few times. V gene TRBV2 combines with J gene TRBJ2-5; 12 positions match TRBD2. Germline values: CDR1 SNHLY, CDR2 FYNNEI. This CDR3 has 16 amino acids. Germline trimming cut 7 bases from V and 5 bases from J; bases unmatched to any gene: 11. CDR3 region: CASKPLLAGGLETQYF. CDR3 in DNA: TGTGCCAGCAAGCCCCTGCTAGCGGGGGGGCTTGAGACCCAGTACTTC.

This clonotype was observed a few times. This CDR3 is CASSPNLRLAGRSETQYF. The CDR3 DNA reads TGTGCCAGCAGCCCGAACCTCAGACTAGCGGGGAGGAGCGAGACCCAGTACTTC. The gene calls are TRBV7-2 and TRBJ2-5, with 11 positions matching TRBD2. There are 18 residues in the CDR3. CDR1 and CDR2 from the germline V gene are SGHTA and FQGNSA. Germline trimming cut 5 bases from V and 5 bases from J; bases unmatched to any gene: 16.

In this sample, this clonotype turned up a few times. V usage is TRBV5-1 and J usage is TRBJ2-1; 8 bases map to TRBD1. The ends lost 0 bases at V and 2 bases at J; junction bases unmatched: 1. This CDR3 is built from 15 residues. CDR1 and CDR2 (germline): SGHRS, YFSETQ. CDR3 coding DNA: TGCGCCAGCAGCTTGGAACAGGGGGCCTACAATGAGCAGTTCTTC. Translation: CASSLEQGAYNEQFF.

For the CDR3, the DNA is TGCGCCAGCAGCCCCGGGACCCACGTTGAGGATACGCAGTATTTT. Protein: CASSPGTHVEDTQYF. The chain combines TRBV4-3 with TRBJ2-3, with D tentatively TRBD1 or TRBD2 (5 bases each). Between the trimmed V and J ends, which lost 4 bases and 6 bases, there was a span of 17 bases. Germline V gene sequence: CDR1 LGHNA, CDR2 YSLEER. The CDR3 sequence is 15 residues long.

J is TRBJ1-2 and V is TRBV20-1; a possible D gene is TRBD1 (6 bases). Germline V gene data show CDR1 as DFQATT and CDR2 as SNEGSKA (reference sequence). V was cut by 5 bases and J by 0 bases, with 22 bases left in between. The CDR3 consists of 17 residues. CDR3 amino acids: CSARKLSRGPSNYGYTF. In nucleotides, the CDR3 is TGCAGTGCTCGCAAGTTGAGCAGGGGACCATCTAACTATGGCTACACCTTC.

This clonotype was found a few times. The rearrangement uses TRBV9 and TRBJ2-1; TRBD1 matches 7 bases. The CDR3 is 15 residues long. V was clipped by 4 bases and J by 5 bases; unmatched bases: 9. Germline CDR1 SGDLS, CDR2 YYNGEE. CDR3 DNA sequence: TGTGCCAGCAGCCCGGACAGGACCTGGGACAATGAGCAGTTCTTC. This gives the protein CASSPDRTWDNEQFF.

Only a few counts were recorded for this clonotype. The chain uses TRBV5-4 and TRBJ2-1; 11 nucleotides align to TRBD2. This CDR3 has 18 residues. Trimming took 0 bases from V and 6 from J; bases not matched to a gene: 11. Germline V CDR1 and CDR2: SGHNT, YYREEE (reference sequence). Here the CDR3 DNA reads TGTGCCAGCAGCTTGGCCCTAGCGGGGGGACCTCTGGGCAATGAGCAGTTCTTC. Amino acids: CASSLALAGGPLGNEQFF.

The chain joins TRBV5-1 to TRBJ2-3, with 8 bases matching TRBD1. V lost 0 bases and J lost 1; bases outside the gene matches: 4. The CDR3 covers 16 residues. Per the germline V gene, CDR1 is SGHRS and CDR2 is YFSETQ. In DNA form, the CDR3 reads TGCGCCAGCAGCTTGGGACAGGGGAGAGGCACAGATACGCAGTATTTT. This translates into CASSLGQGRGTDTQYF.